The 22 T cell receptor beta chains listed next were all sequenced from one sample in a study of cytomegalovirus exposure and HLA in healthy donors. Using immunoSEQ multiplex PCR, the repertoire was profiled, and TCRdb retains in-frame clones only, with some absent. The table shows some 140,000 clones, with roughly 84% occurring only once. The sequenced material came from PBMCs. The source of these receptors is a human donor in good health.

The chain has TRBV19 and TRBJ2-7, with 7 bases lining up with TRBD1. This CDR3 is built from 13 residues. Germline V gene sequence: CDR1 LNHDA, CDR2 SQIVND (reference sequence). J lost 1 base, V lost 8 bases, and 5 bases had no gene match. The CDR3 loop reads CASSQQGSYEQYF. CDR3 nucleotides: TGTGCCAGTTCCCAACAGGGGTCCTACGAGCAGTACTTC.

The rearrangement joins TRBV6-5 to TRBJ1-1; possibly TRBD1 for D (6 bases). There are 15 residues in the CDR3. CDR1 MNHEY and CDR2 SVGAGI come from the germline V gene. Trimming took 7 bases from V and 0 from J, leaving 15 bases between them. The CDR3 DNA reads as TGTGCCAGCAAACGGGACAACTTAATGAACACTGAAGCTTTCTTT. It translates to CASKRDNLMNTEAFF.

The genes are TRBV6-1 and TRBJ1-5; no firm D call. This CDR3 is 15 amino acids long. Between the trimmed V and J ends, which lost 4 bases and 3 bases, there was a span of 13 bases. Germline V gene lookup returns CDR1 MNHNS and CDR2 SASEGT. The CDR3 nucleotides read TGTGCCAGCAGTGGTTTTTTCGGGGACAATCAGCCCCAGCATTTT. Its translation: CASSGFFGDNQPQHF.

This chain links TRBV28 with TRBJ1-5; maybe TRBD1 (5 bases). V was clipped by 3 bases and J by 1 base, with 10 bases between them. The CDR3 is 15 amino acids. The V gene's germline CDR1 is MDHEN and CDR2 SYDVKM. The CDR3 DNA reads TGTGCCAGCAGTTTGCGGGGGAGCAGCAATCAGCCCCAGCATTTT. Its protein is CASSLRGSSNQPQHF.

The V gene is TRBV27, the J gene TRBJ2-7; 9 bases align to TRBD1. The germline CDR1 and CDR2 sequences are MNHEY and SMNVEV (reference sequence). The CDR3 totals 14 residues. V dropped 3 bases and J dropped 5; count of bases not matched to a gene: 5. CDR3 sequence (DNA): TGTGCCAGCAGTTTTCTAGGACAGGGGCACGAGCAGTACTTC. Its translation: CASSFLGQGHEQYF.

The genes are TRBV5-4 and TRBJ1-5; 9 nucleotides align to TRBD1. Germline lookup yields CDR1 SGHNT and CDR2 YYREEE (reference sequence). The V segment lost 0 bases and the J segment 5 bases; nucleotides outside the gene matches: 3. The CDR3 is 15 amino acids. CDR3 bases: TGTGCCAGCAGCTTGGACAGGGGGCAGTATCAGCCCCAGCATTTT. Protein sequence: CASSLDRGQYQPQHF.

V and J are TRBV27 and TRBJ1-2; 7 bases are shared with TRBD1. V lost 5 bases and J lost 8; bases outside the gene matches: 11. The CDR3 has 14 amino acids. CDR1 and CDR2 from the germline V gene are MNHEY and SMNVEV (reference sequence). Here the CDR3 reads CASSLRQGQWGYTF. The DNA for the CDR3 is TGTGCCAGCAGTCTGCGACAGGGCCAGTGGGGCTACACCTTC.

This clone was recorded a few times. The J gene is TRBJ1-3, the V gene TRBV5-1; TRBD1 aligns across 7 bases. Per the germline V gene, CDR1 is SGHRS and CDR2 is YFSETQ. This CDR3 spans 16 amino acids. V lost 0 bases, J lost 7 bases, and 10 bases stayed unmatched. The CDR3 protein is CASSLEQGSIGNTIYF. The CDR3 coding sequence is TGCGCCAGCAGCTTGGAACAGGGGAGCATAGGGAACACCATATATTTT. The full variable domain, completed using reference TRBV5-1 and TRBJ1-3, is KAGVTQTPRYLIKTRGQQVTLSCSPISGHRSVSWYQQTPGQGLQFLFEYFSETQRNKGNFPGRFSGRQFSNSRSEMNVSTLELGDSALYLCASSLEQGSIGNTIYFGEGSWLTVV.

J is TRBJ1-2 and V is TRBV7-3; TRBD1 might be the D (6 bases). Germline V gene lookup returns CDR1 SGHTA and CDR2 FQGTGA. V gave up 5 bases and J gave up 4 bases, with 14 bases separating them. The CDR3 covers 14 residues. The CDR3 protein is CASSPLGGAYGYTF. Written as DNA, the CDR3 is TGTGCCAGCAGCCCTCTGGGGGGGGCCTATGGCTACACCTTC. Full variable domain (missing parts from reference TRBV7-3 and TRBJ1-2): GAGVSQTPSNKVTEKGKYVELRCDPISGHTALYWYRQSLGQGPEFLIYFQGTGAADDSGLPNDRFFAVRPEGSVSTLKIQRTERGDSAVYLCASSPLGGAYGYTFGSGTRLTVV.

This clone was picked up a small number of times. J is TRBJ1-5 and V is TRBV6-5, with TRBD1 identical over 8 bases. CDR1 MNHEY and CDR2 SVGAGI come from the germline V gene. This CDR3 comprises 15 residues. Germline trimming cut 6 bases from V and 4 bases from J; bases unmatched to any gene: 8. For the CDR3, the DNA is TGTGCCAGCAGACCCCTAGACAGGGGAAATCAGCCCCAGCATTTT. Amino acids: CASRPLDRGNQPQHF.

Notes on this clone: The sample has other DNA sequences that encode this CDR3 too. The V call is TRBV5-1, the J call TRBJ1-1, with TRBD1 identical over 9 bases. This CDR3 region has 14 residues. From germline, CDR1 is SGHRS and CDR2 YFSETQ. V lost 3 bases to trimming and J lost 2 bases; unmatched junction nucleotides: 2. The DNA of the CDR3 is TGCGCCAGCAGCTCGGGACAGGGAAACACTGAAGCTTTCTTT. Translating gives CASSSGQGNTEAFF.

The V gene is TRBV5-1, the J gene TRBJ1-3; tentative D call: TRBD1 (6 bases). Germline loops: CDR1 SGHRS, CDR2 YFSETQ. This CDR3 has 15 amino acids. V was trimmed by 4 bases and J by 3 bases, leaving 14 bases between them. This chain's CDR3 is CASSKPGTHGNTIYF. The CDR3 bases are TGCGCCAGCAGCAAACCCGGGACACATGGAAACACCATATATTTT. Using reference TRBV5-1 and TRBJ1-3 for the parts outside the CDR3, the full variable domain is KAGVTQTPRYLIKTRGQQVTLSCSPISGHRSVSWYQQTPGQGLQFLFEYFSETQRNKGNFPGRFSGRQFSNSRSEMNVSTLELGDSALYLCASSKPGTHGNTIYFGEGSWLTVV.

The chain recombines TRBV9 with TRBJ2-3, with TRBD2 identical over 12 bases. J gave up 5 bases and V 4 bases, and 8 bases lay outside the gene matches. This CDR3 is 16 amino acids long. In germline, CDR1 is SGDLS, CDR2 YYNGEE. The DNA for the CDR3 is TGTGCCAGCAGCTTACGGACTAGCGGGGCTGTAGATACGCAGTATTTT. Translating it yields CASSLRTSGAVDTQYF.

This chain joins TRBV20-1 and TRBJ1-4; D not certain. This CDR3 comprises 10 residues. Germline V lookup: CDR1 DFQATT, CDR2 SNEGSKA (reference sequence). DNA of the CDR3: TGCGGGATGGGGAGAGAAAAACTGTTTTTT. Its protein product is CGMGREKLFF.

The chain links TRBV12-1 to TRBJ2-2; the D call TRBD2 from the table was never checked on the DNA. TRBV12-1 is listed as a pseudogene. The CDR3 spans 18 residues. Written as DNA, the CDR3 is TGTGCCAGCAGCCTCCCCCGAGCGGGGGGGCCGGACACCGGGGAGCTGTTTTTT. Protein sequence: CASSLPRAGGPDTGELFF.

V and J are TRBV5-4 and TRBJ1-2; TRBD1 is a possible D gene (5 bases). Trimming removed 0 bases at V and 4 bases at J, with 13 bases between. The CDR3 loop spans 15 amino acids. Germline loops: CDR1 SGHNT, CDR2 YYREEE (reference sequence). CDR3 sequence reads: CASSLAGKTAYGYTF. The CDR3 DNA follows: TGTGCCAGCAGCTTGGCCGGAAAGACAGCCTATGGCTACACCTTC.

This sequence joins TRBV25-1 and TRBJ1-4, with 10 bases fitting TRBD1. Trimming removed 4 bases from V and 6 bases from J; junction bases left unmatched: 5. The germline gives CDR1 MGHDK, CDR2 SYGVNS. There are 15 residues in the CDR3. The CDR3 spells CASSVLGTGDEKLFF. For the CDR3, the DNA is TGTGCCAGCAGTGTCCTTGGGACAGGGGATGAAAAACTGTTTTTT.

The CDR3 sequence: CASSGGYYEQYF. CDR3 coding DNA: TGTGCCAGCAGCGGAGGGTACTACGAGCAGTACTTC. The chain combines TRBV7-9 with TRBJ2-7; a weak D match, TRBD2 (6 bases). Deletions cut 5 bases from V and 3 bases from J, with 8 bases between. The CDR3 covers 12 residues. Germline-derived CDR1 and CDR2 are SEHNR and FQNEAQ (reference sequence).

This sequence joins TRBV5-8 and TRBJ1-6; 8 nucleotides line up with TRBD1. V was clipped by 4 bases and J by 5 bases; unmatched bases: 5. The germline V gene has CDR1 SGHTS and CDR2 YDEGEE. The CDR3 covers 15 residues. The CDR3 loop is CASSLGQGDNSPLHF. DNA of the CDR3: TGTGCCAGCAGCCTCGGACAGGGAGATAATTCACCCCTCCACTTT. The variable domain in full, with the rest retrieved from reference TRBV5-8 and TRBJ1-6, is EAGVTQSPTHLIKTRGQQATLRCSPISGHTSVYWYQQALGLGLQFLLWYDEGEERNRGNFPPRFSGRQFPNYSSELNVNALELEDSALYLCASSLGQGDNSPLHFGNGTRLTVT.

The chain recombines TRBV29-1 with TRBJ2-7; TRBD2 agrees at 8 bases. Trimming cost V 3 bases and J 3 bases; bases outside gene matches: 7. Germline lookup yields CDR1 SQVTM and CDR2 ANQGSEA. This CDR3 is 14 amino acids long. CDR3 DNA sequence: TGCAGCGTTGAGGTTAGCGGGGAGTTCTACGAGCAGTACTTC. The encoded protein is CSVEVSGEFYEQYF.

The CDR3 region is CASSFDMGAGVYEQYF. The CDR3 coding sequence is TGTGCCAGCAGTTTTGATATGGGGGCGGGGGTCTACGAGCAGTACTTC. V gene TRBV28 combines with J gene TRBJ2-7; D is perhaps TRBD2 (7 bases). Deletions cut 3 bases from V and 3 bases from J, with 18 bases between. This CDR3 has 16 residues. The germline CDR1 and CDR2 sequences are MDHEN and SYDVKM.

The chain uses TRBV5-6 and TRBJ1-4, with TRBD1 as a possible D gene (5 bases). Trimming pared 1 base from V and 7 bases from J, leaving 11 bases between. Germline-derived CDR1 and CDR2 are SGHDT and YYEEEE. The CDR3 runs to 14 residues. In nucleotides, the CDR3 is TGTGCCAGCAGCTTGAAGGGGTCTCGTGAAAAACTGTTTTTT. It encodes CASSLKGSREKLFF.